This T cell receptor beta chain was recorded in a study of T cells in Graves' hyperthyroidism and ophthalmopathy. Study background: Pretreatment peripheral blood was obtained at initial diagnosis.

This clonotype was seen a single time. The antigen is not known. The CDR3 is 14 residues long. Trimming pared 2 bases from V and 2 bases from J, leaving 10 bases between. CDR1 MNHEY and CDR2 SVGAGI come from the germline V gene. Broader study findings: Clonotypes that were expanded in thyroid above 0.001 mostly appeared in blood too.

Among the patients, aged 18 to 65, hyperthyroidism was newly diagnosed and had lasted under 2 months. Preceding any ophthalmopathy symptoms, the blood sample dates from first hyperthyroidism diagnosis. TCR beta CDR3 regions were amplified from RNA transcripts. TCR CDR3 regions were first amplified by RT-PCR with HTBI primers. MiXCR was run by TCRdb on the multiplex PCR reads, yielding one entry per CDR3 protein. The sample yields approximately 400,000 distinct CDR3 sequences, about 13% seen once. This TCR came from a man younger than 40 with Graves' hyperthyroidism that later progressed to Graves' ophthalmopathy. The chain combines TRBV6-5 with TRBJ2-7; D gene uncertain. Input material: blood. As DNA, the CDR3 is TGTGCCAGCAGTTACATCGCAGGAACCTACGAGCAGTACTTC. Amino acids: CASSYIAGTYEQYF.